This TCR beta chain came from a study of tumor-infiltrating lymphocytes in primary liver carcinoma. With a constant-region primer, TCR beta cDNA was made from 400 to 550 ng of total RNA. Libraries of TCR beta came from three nested multiplex PCR rounds with slightly modified ARM-PCR. Forward primers for TRBV1-TRBV30 and a C-beta reverse primer served the first two PCR rounds, at about 10 cycles each. MiXCR, applied by TCRdb to the multiplex PCR reads, yields one record per CDR3 protein. Among about 84,000 distinct CDR3 sequences listed, around 70% were seen once. Starting material for RNA and DNA co-extraction consisted of 20-30 mg of unsorted bulk tissue. CDR1 MNHEY and CDR2 SVGAGI come from the germline V gene. The CDR3 spans 14 residues. The trim removed 5 bases at V and 7 bases at J, leaving 7 bases unmatched.

The TCR was taken from a man aged 35 to 55 with primary liver carcinoma and hepatitis B virus infection. This chain joins TRBV6-5 and TRBJ1-5; 8 bases are shared with TRBD1. Sequencing was done on a sample of liver tumor tissue from sampling region 1. The subset is: tumor region T1, superior pole. This CDR3 reads CASSTDRVSQPQHF. The CDR3 region has the DNA TGTGCCAGCAGTACGGACAGGGTTTCGCAGCCCCAGCATTTT.